The source of this T cell receptor (beta chain) is a study of immune cell composition in non-small cell lung cancer. Overall study results and limits: Tumour-associated clones >0.5% occurred in roughly 35% of adenocarcinomas, about three quarters of squamous. Dominant in vivo tumour-associated clones were not shown to share tumour-reactive sequences.

The data were produced by immunoSEQ multiplex PCR, yet TCRdb's version contains in-frame clones alone and is incomplete. This sample carries thousands of clones, roughly 81% of them seen once, and the ten largest clones take roughly 29%. As for this clone: Its cognate antigen is unknown.

Normal lung was sampled as far from the tumour as possible, at least 3 cm. Specimen: non-adjacent lung tissue. This receptor was identified in a human donor with non-small cell lung cancer.

For the CDR3, the DNA is TGTGCCAGCAGCCCAAGACAGGCTCCGAATGAAAAACTGTTTTTT. It codes for CASSPRQAPNEKLFF. The V gene is TRBV9, the J gene TRBJ1-4, with TRBD1 as a possible D gene (6 bases). From germline, CDR1 is SGDLS and CDR2 YYNGEE. With 4 bases removed from V and 5 bases from J, the gap between germline ends came to 15 bases. This CDR3 has 15 amino acids.